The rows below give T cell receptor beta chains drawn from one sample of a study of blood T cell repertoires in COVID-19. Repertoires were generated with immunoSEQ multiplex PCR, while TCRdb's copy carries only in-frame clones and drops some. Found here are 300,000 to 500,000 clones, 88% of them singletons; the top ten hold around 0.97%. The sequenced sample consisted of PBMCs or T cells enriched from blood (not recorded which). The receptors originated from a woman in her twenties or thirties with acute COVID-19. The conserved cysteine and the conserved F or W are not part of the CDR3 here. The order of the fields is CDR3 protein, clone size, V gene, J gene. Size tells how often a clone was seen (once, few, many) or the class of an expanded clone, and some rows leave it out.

CDR3: ASSAHGQGGTYEQY
size: -
V: TRBV9
J: TRBJ2-7

CDR3: ASSDPGLAGVNEQF
size: -
V: TRBV6-4
J: TRBJ2-1

CDR3: ASSPGQGYRAEAF
size: -
V: TRBV2
J: TRBJ1-1

CDR3: ATSINQETQY
size: -
V: TRBV15
J: TRBJ2-5

CDR3: ASSLWGTGLFAFYEQY
size: -
V: TRBV5-6
J: TRBJ2-7

CDR3: ASSLHGQGIGANYGYT
size: -
V: TRBV27
J: TRBJ1-2

CDR3: AISEWEGYGYT
size: -
V: TRBV10-3
J: TRBJ1-2

CDR3: SVPEGIGTEAF
size: few
V: TRBV29-1
J: TRBJ1-1

CDR3: ASSSSGGPTYEQY
size: -
V: TRBV5-6
J: TRBJ2-7

CDR3: ATHDRGPYNEQF
size: -
V: TRBV9
J: TRBJ2-1